In this sample, the clone carrying this T cell receptor beta chain turned up a few times. As yet, its antigen is unknown. The sample originates from a study of response to subunit inactivated influenza vaccine. Study-wide results and caveats: The authors put forward the suggestion that each seasonal influenza vaccination may bring in only a limited number of new T cells.

From the RT-PCR reads, TCRdb called clonotypes with MiXCR, one entry per CDR3 protein. The table shows about 500,000 distinct CDR3 sequences, with 16% occurring only once. Sequencing used CD4+ T cells sorted from PBMCs, obtained about 23 months after vaccination. The clonotype was recovered from a man aged 50-75 years who received an inactivated influenza vaccine.

The CDR3 is CSANGGRTSYEQYF. The CDR3 coding sequence is TGCAGTGCTAACGGCGGGAGGACCTCCTACGAGCAGTACTTC. This sequence joins TRBV20-1 and TRBJ2-7; 8 bases align to TRBD2. Unmatched junction bases numbered 5, after V lost 4 bases and J lost 0 bases. Germline assignment: CDR1 DFQATT and CDR2 SNEGSKA (reference sequence). The CDR3 consists of 14 residues.